What follows is one TCR beta chain and its context. Specified time point: newly diagnosed GD, antithyroid drugs for less than 3 months. The TCR library used RNA extracted from PBMCs. Relying on iRepertoire HTBI primers and Arm-PCR of CDR3 regions, the team built TCR beta libraries. Via MiXCR, TCRdb re-called the multiplex PCR reads, giving one row per CDR3 protein. This sample carries 530,000 or so distinct CDR3 sequences, roughly a sixth of them seen once, and the ten largest clones take 12%. The data derive from a study of regulatory T cells in long-lasting Graves disease. V was pared by 5 bases and J by 6 bases, with 15 bases between. Germline lookup yields CDR1 SEHNR and CDR2 FQNEAQ (reference sequence). This CDR3 spans 14 amino acids. The same sample was also studied in work on T cells in Graves' hyperthyroidism and ophthalmopathy.

The rearrangement uses TRBV7-9 and TRBJ2-3; tentative D call: TRBD1 (5 bases). This specimen was peripheral blood mononuclear cells (PBMCs), taken at new diagnosis, from a patient treated with antithyroid drugs. The sequence came from a man younger than 35 with Graves disease. The CDR3 nucleotides read TGTGCCAGCAGCCAAGGGGTTCCGGGTGATACGCAGTATTTT. This codes for CASSQGVPGDTQYF.